This T cell receptor (beta chain) appears in the sequencing data of a study of T-cell memory formation after mild COVID-19. Study-wide background: In these data, TCR clusters were largely donor specific. General study findings and limits: Among clones peaking at day 37 in the second wave, SARS-CoV-2 specificity remained unconfirmed. Pre-infection memory carried some responding clones, suggesting that cross-reactive memory joined. Clones contracting day 15 to 85 were balanced CD4/CD8; later expanders leaned CD4+.

TCRdb passed the 5' RACE reads through MiXCR, listing each CDR3 protein once. Seen here are about 310,000 distinct CDR3 sequences, approximately 19% observed once, and the top ten hold roughly 21%. V was shortened by 6 bases and J by 1 base, with 9 bases between the two germline ends. The germline gives CDR1 LGHNT, CDR2 FRNRAP. This CDR3 is 13 amino acids long. Remarks on this clonotype: Its antigen remains unknown.

This clonotype was sampled from a man aged 18 to 35 who had mild COVID-19 (a few samples of this study predate the infection). Cell type and time point are not known. The source material was PBMCs or a T cell subset sorted from them (not recorded which). The rearrangement uses TRBV12-5 and TRBJ1-1; tentative D call: TRBD1 (5 bases). This chain's CDR3 is CASGPTENTEAFF. DNA for the CDR3: TGTGCTAGTGGCCCGACAGAGAACACTGAAGCTTTCTTT.